This T cell receptor (beta chain) comes out of a study of cytomegalovirus exposure and HLA in healthy donors. Trimming left V 0 bases short and J 3 bases short, with 12 bases between. Per the germline V gene, CDR1 is SGDLS and CDR2 is YYNGEE. This CDR3 is 15 amino acids long. Measured with immunoSEQ multiplex PCR; TCRdb has only the in-frame clones, and not every one. The sample lists 100,000 to 150,000 clones; roughly 95% were seen once. The source material was PBMCs. The chain is built from TRBV9 and TRBJ1-1; D remains ambiguous. The sequence was obtained from a man between 18 and 35 years old in good health and CMV-seronegative. The CDR3 sequence is CASSVVAGWDTEAFF. The DNA for the CDR3 is TGTGCCAGCAGCGTAGTGGCAGGATGGGACACTGAAGCTTTCTTT.